This paragraph reports one TCR beta chain. The sample holds one count of this clone. No antigen is known for it. One base away there is no much larger clone; base qualities are not given. The sample originates from a study of radiotherapy plus CTLA-4 blockade in lung cancer (dated by TCRdb to the late 2010s). In terms of the full investigation: Among enrolled patients, about 19% had an objective response and roughly 31% reached disease control.

General conclusions and limits of the study: After treatment with radiotherapy and ipilimumab, TCR clones that originated in tumors expanded in peripheral blood. Early dynamic changes in blood T cell clones, together with increased serum interferon-beta after radiation, were reported as the strongest predictors of response.

The library came from the immunoSEQ multiplex PCR assay. TCRdb's version of the immuneACCESS table is confined to in-frame rearrangements and falls short of the full clone set. An unresolved V gene accounts for under half of the shortfall where checked; the remainder is of unknown origin. The sample table lists around 110,000 clones, approximately 90% of them with a count of one. The top ten clones comprise approximately 7% of the sample. Focal radiation therapy combined with CTLA-4 blockade (ipilimumab) was tested in patients with chemo-refractory metastatic non-small-cell lung cancer. CDR1 and CDR2 were assigned from the germline V gene (reference sequence) as GTSNPN and SVGIG. V trim: 1 base; J trim: 7 bases; unmatched bases: 5. From the cysteine up to the phenylalanine, the CDR3 has a length of 14 residues. Only the CDR3 DNA stays, 42 bases, in frame from base 1.

The specimen was peripheral blood, collected from a patient treated with radiotherapy plus ipilimumab. This chain joins TRBV30 to TRBJ2-1, with 9 bases aligning to TRBD2. This receptor was identified in a human donor with non-small cell lung cancer that progressed on radiotherapy plus ipilimumab. CDR3 loop: CAWSESGRPNEQFF. In nucleotide form, the sequence is TGTGCCTGGAGTGAAAGCGGGAGGCCAAATGAGCAGTTCTTC.